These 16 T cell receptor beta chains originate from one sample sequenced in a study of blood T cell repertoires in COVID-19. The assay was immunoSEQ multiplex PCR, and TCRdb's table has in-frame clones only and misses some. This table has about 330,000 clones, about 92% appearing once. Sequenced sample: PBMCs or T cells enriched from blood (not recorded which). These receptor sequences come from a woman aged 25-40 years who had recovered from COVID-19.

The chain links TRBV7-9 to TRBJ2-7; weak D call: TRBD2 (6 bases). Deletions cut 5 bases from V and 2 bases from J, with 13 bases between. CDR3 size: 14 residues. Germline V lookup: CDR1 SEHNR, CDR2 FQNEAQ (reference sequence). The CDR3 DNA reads TGTGCCAGCAGCCCCTTCGGGGGAACCTACGAGCAGTACTTC. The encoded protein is CASSPFGGTYEQYF.

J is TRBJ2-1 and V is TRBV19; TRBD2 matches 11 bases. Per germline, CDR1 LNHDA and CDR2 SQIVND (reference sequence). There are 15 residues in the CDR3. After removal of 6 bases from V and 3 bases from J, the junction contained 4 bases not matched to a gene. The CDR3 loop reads CASSRLAGHYNEQFF. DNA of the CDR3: TGTGCCAGTAGCCGACTAGCGGGACACTACAATGAGCAGTTCTTC.

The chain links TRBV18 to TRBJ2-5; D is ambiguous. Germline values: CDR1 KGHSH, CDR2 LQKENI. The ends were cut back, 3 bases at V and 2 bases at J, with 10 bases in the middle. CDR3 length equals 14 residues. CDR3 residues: CASSPYGSQETQYF. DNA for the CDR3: TGTGCCAGCTCACCTTACGGGTCTCAAGAGACCCAGTACTTC.

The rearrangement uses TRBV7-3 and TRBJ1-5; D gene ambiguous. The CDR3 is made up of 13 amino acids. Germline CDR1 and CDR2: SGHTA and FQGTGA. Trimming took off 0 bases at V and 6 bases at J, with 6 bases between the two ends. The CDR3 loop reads CASSLTYGQPQHF. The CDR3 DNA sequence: TGTGCCAGCAGCTTAACGTACGGTCAGCCCCAGCATTTT.

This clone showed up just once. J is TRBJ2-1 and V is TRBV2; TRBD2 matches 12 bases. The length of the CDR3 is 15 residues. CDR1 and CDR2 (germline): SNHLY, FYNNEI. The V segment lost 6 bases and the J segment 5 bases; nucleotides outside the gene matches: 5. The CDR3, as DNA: TGTGCCAGCAGACTGACTAGCGGGGGACACAATGAGCAGTTCTTC. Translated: CASRLTSGGHNEQFF.

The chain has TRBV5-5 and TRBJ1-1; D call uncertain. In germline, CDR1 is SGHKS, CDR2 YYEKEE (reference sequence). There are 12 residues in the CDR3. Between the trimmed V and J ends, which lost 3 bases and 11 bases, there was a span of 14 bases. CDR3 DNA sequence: TGTGCCAGCAGCTCAGATGCACGGAGTGCTTTCTTT. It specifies CASSSDARSAFF. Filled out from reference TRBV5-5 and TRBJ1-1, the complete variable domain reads DAGVTQSPTHLIKTRGQQVTLRCSPISGHKSVSWYQQVLGQGPQFIFQYYEKEERGRGNFPDRFSARQFPNYSSELNVNALLLGDSALYLCASSSDARSAFFGQGTRLTVV.

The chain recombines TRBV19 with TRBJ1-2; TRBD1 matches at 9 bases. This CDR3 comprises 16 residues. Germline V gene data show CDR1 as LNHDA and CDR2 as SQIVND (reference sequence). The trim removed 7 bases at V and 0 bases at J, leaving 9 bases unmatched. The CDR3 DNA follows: TGTGCCAGTACCAAATACCGGGACAGGGCTAACTATGGCTACACCTTC. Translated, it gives CASTKYRDRANYGYTF.

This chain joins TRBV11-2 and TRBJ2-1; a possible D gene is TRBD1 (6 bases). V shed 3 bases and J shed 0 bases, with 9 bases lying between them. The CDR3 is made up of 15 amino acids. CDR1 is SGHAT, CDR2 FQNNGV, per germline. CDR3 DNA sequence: TGTGCCAGCAGCTTGAGGGGGAGCTCCTACAATGAGCAGTTCTTC. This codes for CASSLRGSSYNEQFF.

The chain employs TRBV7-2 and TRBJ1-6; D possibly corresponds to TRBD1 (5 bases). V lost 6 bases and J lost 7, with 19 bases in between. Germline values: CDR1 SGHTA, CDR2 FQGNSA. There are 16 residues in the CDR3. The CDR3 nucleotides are TGTGCCAGCAGTAGGAAGCACACAGGAGACAATTCACCCCTCCACTTT. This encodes CASSRKHTGDNSPLHF.

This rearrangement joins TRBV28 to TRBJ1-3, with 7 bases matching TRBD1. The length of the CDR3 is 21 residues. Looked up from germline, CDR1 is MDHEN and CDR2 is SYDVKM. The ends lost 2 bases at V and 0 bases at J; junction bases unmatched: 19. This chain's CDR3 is CASSLVSPRTGRATSGNTIYF. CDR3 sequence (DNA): TGTGCCAGCAGTTTAGTCTCCCCCAGGACAGGTCGCGCTACCTCTGGAAACACCATATATTTT.

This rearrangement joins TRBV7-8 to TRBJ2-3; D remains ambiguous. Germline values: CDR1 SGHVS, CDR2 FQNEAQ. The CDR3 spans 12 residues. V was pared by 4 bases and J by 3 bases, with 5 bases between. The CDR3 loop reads CASSSSTDTQYF. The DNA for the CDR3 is TGTGCCAGCAGCTCGTCTACAGATACGCAGTATTTT.

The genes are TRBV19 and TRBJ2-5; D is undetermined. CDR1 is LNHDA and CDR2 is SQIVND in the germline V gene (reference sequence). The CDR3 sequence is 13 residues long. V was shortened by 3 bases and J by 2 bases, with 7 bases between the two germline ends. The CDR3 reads CASSMAVQETQYF. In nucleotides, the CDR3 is TGTGCCAGTAGTATGGCAGTGCAAGAGACCCAGTACTTC. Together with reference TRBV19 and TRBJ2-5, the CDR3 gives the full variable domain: DGGITQSPKYLFRKEGQNVTLSCEQNLNHDAMYWYRQDPGQGLRLIYYSQIVNDFQKGDIAEGYSVSREKKESFPLTVTSAQKNPTAFYLCASSMAVQETQYFGPGTRLLVL.

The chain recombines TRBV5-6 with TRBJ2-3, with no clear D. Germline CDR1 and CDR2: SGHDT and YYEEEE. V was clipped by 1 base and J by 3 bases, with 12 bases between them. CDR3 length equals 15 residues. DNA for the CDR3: TGTGCCAGCAGCTTGTATGGAGCACGAACAGATACGCAGTATTTT. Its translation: CASSLYGARTDTQYF.

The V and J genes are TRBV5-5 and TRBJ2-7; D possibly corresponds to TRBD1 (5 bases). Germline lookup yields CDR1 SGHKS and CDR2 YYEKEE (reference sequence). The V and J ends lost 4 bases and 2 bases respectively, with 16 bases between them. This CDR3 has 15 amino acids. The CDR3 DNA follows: TGTGCCAGCAGCCTAGGGGTGGGTAGGACCTACGAGCAGTACTTC. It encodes CASSLGVGRTYEQYF.

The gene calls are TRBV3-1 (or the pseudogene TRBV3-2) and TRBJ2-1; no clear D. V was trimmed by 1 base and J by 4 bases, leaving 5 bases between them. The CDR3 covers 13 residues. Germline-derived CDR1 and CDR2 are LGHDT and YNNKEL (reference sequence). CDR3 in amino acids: CASSQANYNEQFF. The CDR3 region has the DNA TGTGCCAGCAGCCAAGCTAATTACAATGAGCAGTTCTTC.

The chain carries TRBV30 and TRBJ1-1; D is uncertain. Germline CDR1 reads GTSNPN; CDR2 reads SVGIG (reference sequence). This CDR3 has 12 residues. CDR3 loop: CARLGSNTEAFF. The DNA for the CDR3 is TGTGCACGACTCGGATCCAACACTGAAGCTTTCTTT. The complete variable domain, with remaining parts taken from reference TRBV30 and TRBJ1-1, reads SQTIHQWPATLVQPVGSPLSLECTVEGTSNPNLYWYRQAAGRGLQLLFYSVGIGQISSEVPQNLSASRPQDRQFILSSKKLLLSDSGFYLCARLGSNTEAFFGQGTRLTVV.